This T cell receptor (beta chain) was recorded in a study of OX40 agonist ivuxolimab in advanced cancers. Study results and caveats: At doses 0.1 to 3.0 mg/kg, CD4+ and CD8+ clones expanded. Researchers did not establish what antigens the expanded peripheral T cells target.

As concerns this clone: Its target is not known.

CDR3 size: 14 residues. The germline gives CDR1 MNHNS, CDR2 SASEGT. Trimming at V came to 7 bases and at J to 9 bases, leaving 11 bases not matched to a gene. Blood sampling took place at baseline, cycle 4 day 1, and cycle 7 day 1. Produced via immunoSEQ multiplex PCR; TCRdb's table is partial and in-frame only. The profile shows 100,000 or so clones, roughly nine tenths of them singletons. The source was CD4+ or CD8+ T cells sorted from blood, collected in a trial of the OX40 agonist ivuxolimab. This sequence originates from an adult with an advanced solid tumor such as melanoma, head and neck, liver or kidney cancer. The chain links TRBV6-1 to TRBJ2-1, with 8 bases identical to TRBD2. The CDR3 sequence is CASMLREGLVEQFF. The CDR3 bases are TGTGCCAGCATGTTACGGGAGGGCCTTGTTGAGCAGTTCTTC.